This T cell receptor (beta chain) originates from a study of cytomegalovirus exposure and HLA in healthy donors. Study-level results: That first-cohort TCR clusters tended to co-occur in the 120 or so validation repertoires was found in a later analysis. Investigators reported more than 150 TCR beta chains as tied to cytomegalovirus. Accounts indicate the classifier identified cytomegalovirus status with strong specificity and sensitivity. CMV antigen specificity was confirmed in vitro for a few CMV-associated chains.

The germline V gene has CDR1 MNHNY and CDR2 SVGAGI (reference sequence). J was trimmed by 6 bases and V by 0 bases; bases with no gene match: 4. The CDR3 is made up of 15 amino acids. Of note for this clone: Its matching antigen is unknown.

The protocol was immunoSEQ multiplex PCR, while the TCRdb copy is restricted to in-frame clones and leaves out a portion. The table has roughly 45,000 clones, 92% seen once; the top ten hold 5.5% to 6.5%. The specimen was PBMCs. The source is a man aged 18 to 30 in good health and CMV-seronegative. This chain links TRBV6-6 with TRBJ2-7, with 11 bases that match TRBD1. The CDR3 bases are TGTGCCAGCAGTTACTCGGGACAGGGGGGGAGCGAGCAGTACTTC. Translated, it gives CASSYSGQGGSEQYF.